This passage covers 17 T cell receptor beta chains from one sample sequenced in a study of fetal regulatory T cell absence and autoimmunity. Some clones are missing from TCRdb's copy, which holds only in-frame ones; the method was immunoSEQ multiplex PCR. Found here are about 46,000 clones, approximately 80% of them singletons; the top ten hold about 0.37%. What was sequenced was cord blood. The receptors derive from a newborn boy with IPEX syndrome.

The chain links TRBV27 to TRBJ1-1, with 7 bases that match TRBD1. Losses at the gene ends were 2 bases for V and 7 bases for J; bases not matched to a gene: 13. Germline assignment: CDR1 MNHEY and CDR2 SMNVEV (reference sequence). This CDR3 has 16 residues. The DNA for the CDR3 is TGTGCCAGCAGTTTAAGGTTCAGGGGGGGAGACGGTGAAGCTTTCTTT. This sequence encodes CASSLRFRGGDGEAFF.

The rearrangement links TRBV7-9 to TRBJ1-1; 7 bases align to TRBD1. CDR1 and CDR2 from the germline V gene are SEHNR and FQNEAQ (reference sequence). CDR3 length equals 14 residues. The V gene end was trimmed by 6 bases and the J gene end by 1 base; junction bases not matched to a gene: 5. The CDR3 DNA follows: TGTGCCAGCAGGGCAGGGGGACAGAACACTGAAGCTTTCTTT. Protein product: CASRAGGQNTEAFF.

This clone was counted between two and nine times. In nucleotides, the CDR3 is TGTGCCTGGAGTTTTGGACAGGTAAATCAGCCCCAGCATTTT. Protein: CAWSFGQVNQPQHF. V usage is TRBV30 and J usage is TRBJ1-5; 7 bases fit TRBD1. The CDR3 is made up of 14 amino acids. Trimming took 2 bases from V and 4 from J; bases not matched to a gene: 5. The V gene's germline CDR1 is GTSNPN and CDR2 SVGIG (reference sequence).

DNA of the CDR3: TGTGCCAGCAGCGTAGGACTAGCGGGGGGGCCCTACAATGAGCAGTTCTTC. Encoded protein: CASSVGLAGGPYNEQFF. The rearrangement joins TRBV9 to TRBJ2-1, with 14 positions matching TRBD2. CDR1 and CDR2 from the germline V gene are SGDLS and YYNGEE. CDR3 length: 17 amino acids. V gave up 0 bases and J gave up 2 bases; unmatched junction bases: 1.

This clone was seen just once. V usage is TRBV7-9 and J usage is TRBJ1-4; 9 bases align to TRBD1. The CDR3 runs to 16 residues. Germline V lookup: CDR1 SEHNR, CDR2 FQNEAQ (reference sequence). The V segment lost 0 bases and the J segment 8 bases; nucleotides outside the gene matches: 7. The DNA of the CDR3 is TGTGCCAGCAGCTTAGCGGACAGGGGCCAGGGGGAAAAACTGTTTTTT. This sequence encodes CASSLADRGQGEKLFF.

V usage is TRBV11-2 and J usage is TRBJ1-4; D is ambiguous. CDR3 length equals 14 residues. The germline CDR1 and CDR2 sequences are SGHAT and FQNNGV. Deletions cut 5 bases from V and 7 bases from J, with 14 bases between. This CDR3 reads CASSPTVRSEKLFF. In DNA, the CDR3 is TGTGCCAGCAGCCCGACCGTTCGGAGTGAAAAACTGTTTTTT.

CDR3 DNA sequence: TGCGCCAGCAGCCTAAGGGTCCGGGACAGGTCCTACGAGCAGTACTTC. It is translated as CASSLRVRDRSYEQYF. The chain has TRBV4-1 and TRBJ2-7, with 8 bases matching TRBD1. V dropped 4 bases and J dropped 1; count of bases not matched to a gene: 9. Germline lookup yields CDR1 MGHRA and CDR2 YSYEKL. CDR3 size: 16 residues.

V gene TRBV5-5 combines with J gene TRBJ2-1, with TRBD2 as a possible D gene (5 bases). CDR3 length: 15 residues. V lost 1 base and J lost 2, with 10 bases in between. Germline CDR1 and CDR2: SGHKS and YYEKEE (reference sequence). The DNA of the CDR3 is TGTGCCAGCAGCTTGCTAGCTGTGACCTACAATGAGCAGTTCTTC. This gives the protein CASSLLAVTYNEQFF.

The rearrangement links TRBV10-3 to TRBJ2-3; no clear D gene. V was pared by 4 bases and J by 1 base, with 6 bases between. The CDR3 extends over 13 amino acids. Germline V gives CDR1 ENHRY, CDR2 SYGVKD. In DNA, the CDR3 is TGTGCCATCAGTGGGGCGGGCACAGATACGCAGTATTTT. It translates to CAISGAGTDTQYF.

The rearrangement joins TRBV19 to TRBJ1-5, with D possibly matching TRBD1 (5 bases). CDR1 and CDR2 from the germline V gene are LNHDA and SQIVND (reference sequence). The CDR3 is 13 amino acids. V dropped 5 bases and J dropped 7 bases, with 12 bases sitting between them. The CDR3, as DNA: TGTGCCAGTAGTTGGGGGGATGGACAGCCCCAGCATTTT. This gives the protein CASSWGDGQPQHF.

The chain carries TRBV18 and TRBJ1-6; D is unclear. CDR1 is KGHSH, CDR2 LQKENI, per germline. This CDR3 is built from 15 residues. V was trimmed by 2 bases and J by 6 bases, leaving 11 bases between them. CDR3 amino acids: CASSPVWQTNSPLHF. For the CDR3, the DNA is TGTGCCAGCTCACCAGTATGGCAGACTAATTCACCCCTCCACTTT.

The chain joins TRBV19 to TRBJ2-1; D is unclear. V was trimmed by 6 bases and J by 5 bases, leaving 17 bases between them. There are 15 residues in the CDR3. Per the germline V gene, CDR1 is LNHDA and CDR2 is SQIVND (reference sequence). The DNA for the CDR3 is TGTGCCAGTAGCTCCTCGACCCAGAACCACAATGAGCAGTTCTTC. It codes for CASSSSTQNHNEQFF.

This clone was seen a handful of times. V gene TRBV6-5 combines with J gene TRBJ1-5, with D tentatively TRBD1 (6 bases). The CDR3 runs 14 residues. The germline V gene has CDR1 MNHEY and CDR2 SVGAGI. Between the trimmed V and J ends, which lost 5 bases and 3 bases, there was a span of 11 bases. CDR3 loop: CASSLTGPNQPQHF. Written as DNA, the CDR3 is TGTGCCAGCAGTCTGACAGGTCCCAATCAGCCCCAGCATTTT.

The chain links TRBV27 to TRBJ2-1, with 11 nucleotides matching TRBD2. Germline-derived CDR1 and CDR2 are MNHEY and SMNVEV (reference sequence). V lost 6 bases, J lost 4 bases, and 5 bases stayed unmatched. This CDR3 is 15 amino acids long. CDR3 coding DNA: TGTGCCAGCAGGGACCGACTAGCGGGGTACAATGAGCAGTTCTTC. Amino acid sequence: CASRDRLAGYNEQFF.

This rearrangement joins TRBV5-1 to TRBJ2-1; D might be TRBD1 (5 bases). Germline V gives CDR1 SGHRS, CDR2 YFSETQ. The CDR3 sequence is 17 residues long. V was clipped by 0 bases and J by 12 bases, with 25 bases between them. The CDR3 reads CASSLALRKGPRAWQFF. The CDR3 coding sequence is TGCGCCAGCAGCTTGGCCTTGCGGAAGGGGCCACGGGCATGGCAGTTCTTC.

The chain uses TRBV6-5 and TRBJ2-5; the D gene is possibly TRBD2 (5 bases). Trimming pared 4 bases from V and 1 base from J, leaving 13 bases between. From germline, CDR1 is MNHEY and CDR2 SVGAGI. This CDR3 comprises 15 residues. The CDR3: CASSSPGSGQETQYF. DNA for the CDR3: TGTGCCAGCAGTTCCCCCGGCAGCGGCCAAGAGACCCAGTACTTC.

The chain has TRBV4-3 and TRBJ2-3, with 9 bases identical to TRBD2. Trimming removed 1 base from V and 4 bases from J; junction bases left unmatched: 15. Germline V gene sequence: CDR1 LGHNA, CDR2 YSLEER. The CDR3 length is 19 residues. The DNA of the CDR3 is TGCGCCAGCAGCCAAGTGAGGGGGCATACTAGCGGGCGAGCAGATACGCAGTATTTT. Translation gives CASSQVRGHTSGRADTQYF.